This T cell receptor beta chain was captured by sequencing in a study of blood T cell repertoires in COVID-19 (dated by TCRdb to 2018 to 2021). Study-wide context: Samples covering the acute and convalescent phases of COVID-19 were provided by collaborators in the United States, Italy and Spain. The material from the prospective study consisted of cDNA or gDNA derived from T cells, B-cell-depleted T cells, or PBMCs. Deeply sampled blood TCRbeta repertoires from subjects exposed to, actively infected with, or recovered from COVID-19 were included in the dataset. The repertoires were released in a freely available public database intended as a resource for research on the immune response to SARS-CoV-2. Samples came from the ongoing ImmuneRACE study (first 160 participants) plus 1,254 subjects from 6 global collaborators. Nearly every sample came with metadata listing a de-identified subject ID, COVID-19 status, age in years and sex. Where available, HLA class I and class II types were taken from metadata supplied by the sample provider and were not determined by assay-based typing.

The immunoSEQ Assay, a bias-controlled multiplex PCR, was used to amplify TCRbeta CDR3 regions from genomic DNA. On the authors' methods: Nucleated cell counts per sample were estimated from amplification of reference gene primers within the assay. To quantify the absolute abundance of each unique TCRbeta CDR3 rearrangement, sequence reads were collapsed and filtered. For each sample, productive Simpson clonality was calculated as the square root of Simpson's diversity index over productive rearrangements. Entries here come from immuneACCESS through TCRdb and include only in-frame sequences with V and J called. Some clones fail to appear in such tables; in the studies checked, an unresolved V gene covers under half of the shortfall, and the cause of the remainder is unknown. The DNA gave D and trimming, while V, J and clone size come from that table. The sample table contains around 200,000 clones; only one count was recorded for roughly 80% of them. The ten largest clones represent roughly a tenth of the sample.

The CDR3 numbers 16 residues from cysteine through phenylalanine. Left in the record is the CDR3 DNA by itself, 48 bases read in frame from the first base. V is pruned by 4 bases and J by 1 base, leaving 4 bases of the junction without a gene match. CDR1 SGHNT and CDR2 YYREEE are derived from the germline V gene (reference sequence). The investigation overall reported the following: Clinical and demographic metadata were provided uncurated, with the amount varying by source and participant.

Each collaborating institution followed its own protocols to collect whole blood in K2EDTA tubes. For TCRbeta analysis, collaborators shipped samples in one of three forms: frozen whole blood, isolated PBMCs, or DNA extracted from either of those sample types. A word on this clone: Its cognate antigen has yet to be identified. Base qualities are not provided; no much larger clone lies one nucleotide away.

This sequence was found in a woman at least 80 years old with acute or convalescent COVID-19. Here the chain combines TRBV5-4 and TRBJ2-3; 12 junctional bases match TRBD2. Sample: peripheral blood. At the DNA level, the sequence is TGTGCCAGCAGCGTTGGGACTAGCGGGCGCACAGATACGCAGTATTTT. It translates to CASSVGTSGRTDTQYF.